Listed here are 22 T cell receptor beta chains from one sample, sequenced in a study of blood T cell repertoires in COVID-19. Generated by immunoSEQ multiplex PCR, the TCRdb table keeps only in-frame clones and is missing some. Of about 240,000 clones in the sample, approximately 80% were seen once. The sample was peripheral blood. The source of these receptors is a woman at least 80 years old with acute or convalescent COVID-19.

The V and J genes are TRBV29-1 and TRBJ1-5; tentatively, D is TRBD1 (5 bases). Germline assignment: CDR1 SQVTM and CDR2 ANQGSEA. V lost 4 bases to trimming and J lost 0 bases, with 13 bases between them. This CDR3 region has 15 residues. The CDR3 DNA reads as TGCAGCGTTGGCCAGGGACTCAATAGCAATCAGCCCCAGCATTTT. Its protein product is CSVGQGLNSNQPQHF.

V and J are TRBV2 and TRBJ2-1, with D possibly being TRBD2 (6 bases). V was cut by 7 bases and J by 7 bases, with 14 bases left in between. The CDR3 extends over 13 amino acids. Per germline, CDR1 SNHLY and CDR2 FYNNEI. CDR3 amino acids: CASIEVGRNEQFF. DNA for the CDR3: TGTGCCAGCATCGAGGTCGGGAGAAATGAGCAGTTCTTC.

This clone showed up just a few times. The genes are TRBV21-1 and TRBJ2-7; TRBD1 reflects the table's D call only, with no check against the DNA. TRBV21-1 is an annotated pseudogene. This CDR3 has 15 amino acids. The CDR3 is CASHRPQGVTYEQYF. The CDR3 DNA reads as TGTGCCAGCCATAGACCCCAGGGGGTCACCTACGAGCAGTACTTC.

The rearrangement uses TRBV2 and TRBJ1-3; TRBD1 agrees at 8 bases. The J segment lost 6 bases and the V segment lost 9 bases, leaving 1 base of the junction unmatched. CDR1 is SNHLY, CDR2 FYNNEI, per germline. There are 11 residues in the CDR3. The CDR3 nucleotides read TGTGCCAGGGGACAGGAAAACACCATATATTTT. Its translation is CARGQENTIYF.

This clone was picked up one time. The V call is TRBV28, the J call TRBJ1-1, with TRBD1 identical over 8 bases. This CDR3 comprises 13 residues. Trimming cost V 3 bases and J 3 bases; bases outside gene matches: 0. Germline-derived CDR1 and CDR2 are MDHEN and SYDVKM. The CDR3 sequence is CASSFRGHTEAFF. As DNA, the CDR3 is TGTGCCAGCAGTTTCAGGGGGCACACTGAAGCTTTCTTT.

The chain has TRBV19 and TRBJ2-7, with 10 bases matching TRBD2. This CDR3 is 17 amino acids long. V dropped 3 bases and J dropped 6; count of bases not matched to a gene: 14. Germline V CDR1 and CDR2: LNHDA, SQIVND (reference sequence). Here the CDR3 reads CASSMGPPSGGWIEQYF. CDR3 coding DNA: TGTGCCAGTAGTATGGGCCCACCTAGCGGGGGCTGGATCGAGCAGTACTTC.

This clone was recorded a few times. The rearrangement links TRBV28 to TRBJ2-3; D call uncertain. V lost 2 bases and J 1 base, leaving 4 bases between the germline ends. This CDR3 region has 13 residues. Germline CDR1 reads MDHEN; CDR2 reads SYDVKM. The CDR3 DNA sequence: TGTGCCAGCAGTTTACATGGCACAGATACGCAGTATTTT. Amino acid sequence: CASSLHGTDTQYF.

The J gene is TRBJ1-1, the V gene TRBV10-2, with 9 bases lining up with TRBD1. CDR3 length: 14 residues. CDR1 WSHSY and CDR2 SAAADI come from the germline V gene. The junction had 7 bases not matched to a gene; V was cut back by 7 bases and J by 4 bases. The CDR3 bases are TGCGCCAGCACGCGGACAGGGGTGAGCACTGAAGCTTTCTTT. Translation gives CASTRTGVSTEAFF.

This sequence joins TRBV2 and TRBJ1-3; no firm D call. The V end was cut by 2 bases, the J end by 9 bases, with 5 bases between. This CDR3 has 11 residues. The germline V gene encodes CDR1 SNHLY and CDR2 FYNNEI. The CDR3 protein is CASSELVTIYF. CDR3 DNA sequence: TGTGCCAGCAGTGAATTAGTCACCATATATTTT.

The rearrangement links TRBV21-1 to TRBJ2-7; TRBD1 reflects the table's D call only, with no check against the DNA. TRBV21-1 constitutes a pseudogene. The CDR3 is 17 amino acids. The CDR3 here is CASSNTLTGTGSYEQYF. In DNA form, the CDR3 reads TGTGCCAGCAGCAACACGTTAACAGGGACGGGCTCCTACGAGCAGTACTTC.

This rearrangement joins TRBV10-3 to TRBJ1-1; 11 bases are a match to TRBD1. The CDR3 is 14 residues long. The ends lost 7 bases at V and 6 bases at J; junction bases unmatched: 7. Looked up from germline, CDR1 is ENHRY and CDR2 is SYGVKD. This CDR3 reads CAITGQGAGAEAFF. CDR3 DNA: TGTGCCATCACCGGACAGGGGGCGGGTGCTGAAGCTTTCTTT.

The rearrangement joins TRBV6-5 to TRBJ2-2; D may be TRBD1 (5 bases). CDR1 MNHEY and CDR2 SVGAGI come from the germline V gene. Trimming stripped 5 bases from V and 2 bases from J, with 9 bases between. This CDR3 is built from 14 residues. The CDR3 protein is CASSRQRNTGELFF. The CDR3 bases are TGTGCCAGCAGTCGACAGCGAAACACCGGGGAGCTGTTTTTT.

V usage is TRBV7-8 and J usage is TRBJ1-1, with a possible D match to TRBD1 (6 bases). CDR1 is SGHVS and CDR2 is FQNEAQ in the germline V gene. V shed 4 bases and J shed 4 bases, with 13 bases lying between them. The CDR3 length is 14 residues. This CDR3 reads CASSSTGLATEAFF. CDR3 coding DNA: TGTGCCAGCAGCTCTACAGGGCTTGCCACTGAAGCTTTCTTT.

The rearrangement joins TRBV19 to TRBJ2-2; tentative D call: TRBD2 (6 bases). Trimming took off 5 bases at V and 6 bases at J, with 19 bases between the two ends. The germline V gene encodes CDR1 LNHDA and CDR2 SQIVND (reference sequence). There are 16 residues in the CDR3. CDR3: CASSVGGGGAAGELFF. The DNA for the CDR3 is TGTGCCAGTAGTGTGGGAGGTGGTGGGGCTGCCGGGGAGCTGTTTTTT.

J is TRBJ2-2 and V is TRBV11-2; the D is unclear. There are 13 residues in the CDR3. V lost 0 bases and J lost 7, with 6 bases in between. Germline lookup yields CDR1 SGHAT and CDR2 FQNNGV. CDR3 sequence (DNA): TGTGCCAGCAGCTTAGATAGAGGCGGGGAGCTGTTTTTT. As protein: CASSLDRGGELFF.

The rearrangement links TRBV2 to TRBJ2-7; 8 bases are shared with TRBD2. The CDR3 spans 13 residues. Trimming cost V 6 bases and J 1 base; bases outside gene matches: 2. In germline, CDR1 is SNHLY, CDR2 FYNNEI. Here the CDR3 DNA reads TGTGCCAGCAGAGTAGCGGGGTCCTACGAGCAGTACTTC. Residues: CASRVAGSYEQYF.

This chain joins TRBV9 and TRBJ2-3; 7 bases match TRBD1. Germline CDR1 is SGDLS and CDR2 is YYNGEE. The V and J ends lost 4 bases and 5 bases, in that order; junction bases with no gene match: 7. The CDR3 has 14 residues. Here the CDR3 reads CASSLRQGEDTQYF. CDR3 in DNA: TGTGCCAGCAGCCTTAGACAGGGTGAAGATACGCAGTATTTT.

V gene TRBV2 combines with J gene TRBJ1-5; 7 nucleotides line up with TRBD1. Germline V CDR1 and CDR2: SNHLY, FYNNEI. There are 15 residues in the CDR3. J was trimmed by 4 bases and V by 6 bases; bases with no gene match: 9. The CDR3 DNA reads TGTGCCAGCAGGCCCCGGACAGGAGAAAATCAGCCCCAGCATTTT. Amino acids: CASRPRTGENQPQHF.

The chain combines TRBV7-2 with TRBJ1-4; 9 bases match TRBD1. The V gene's germline CDR1 is SGHTA and CDR2 FQGNSA. The CDR3 loop spans 16 amino acids. V shed 5 bases and J 3 bases; nucleotides not matched to a gene: 7. The CDR3: CASSRDRGGANEKLFF. The CDR3 DNA reads TGTGCCAGCAGCCGCGACAGGGGGGGTGCTAATGAAAAACTGTTTTTT.

The V and J genes are TRBV5-8 and TRBJ1-2; D remains ambiguous. The length of the CDR3 is 16 residues. V lost 6 bases, J lost 4 bases, and 22 bases lay in between. Germline lookup yields CDR1 SGHTS and CDR2 YDEGEE. The CDR3 DNA follows: TGTGCCAGCACCCTGAATGGAGGCCGGCCCCCCTATGGCTACACCTTC. It encodes CASTLNGGRPPYGYTF.

This clone has a single count. The chain links TRBV28 to TRBJ1-6, with 9 bases that match TRBD1. The CDR3 consists of 15 residues. The V segment lost 2 bases and the J segment 7 bases; nucleotides outside the gene matches: 3. CDR1 MDHEN and CDR2 SYDVKM come from the germline V gene. The CDR3 loop reads CASSLPGQGNSPLHF. CDR3 DNA sequence: TGTGCCAGCAGTTTACCGGGACAGGGAAATTCACCCCTCCACTTT.

The V and J genes are TRBV29-1 and TRBJ1-2; D might be TRBD1 (6 bases). The germline V gene encodes CDR1 SQVTM and CDR2 ANQGSEA. The CDR3 extends over 13 amino acids. Trimming removed 4 bases at V and 0 bases at J, with 9 bases between. The DNA for the CDR3 is TGCAGCGTTGCAGGGGACCCTAACTATGGCTACACCTTC. The encoded protein is CSVAGDPNYGYTF.